The entry below describes one T cell receptor beta chain. Its target is unknown. The CDR3 extends over 15 amino acids. Trimming left V 2 bases short and J 9 bases short, with 17 bases between. Germline loops: CDR1 MNHEY, CDR2 SVGAGI. Each CDR3 protein gets one entry after TCRdb re-called the reads with MiXCR. This table holds 370,000 or so distinct CDR3 sequences, about 35% found once. This entry comes from a study of T cell repertoires in cytomegalovirus infection. Overall study context: Selected CMV epitopes included recently identified HLA-C-restricted ones as well as well-studied HLA-B-restricted ones. Study findings and constraints: In two of eight donors, the top clonotype was HLA-C-restricted CMV-specific. There were carriers of CMV plus the relevant HLA, and cumulative public TCR beta family frequency identified them.

The chain has TRBV6-5 and TRBJ2-1; a possible D gene is TRBD2 (6 bases). The sample in question was cultured PBMCs, obtained from culture after CMV antigen stimulation. The receptor's source is a human donor in good health (CMV status not recorded). Some clones in this sample may be carry-over from other donors' samples. This CDR3 is CASSYRRGRTTEQFF. The CDR3 DNA sequence: TGTGCCAGCAGTTACCGGCGGGGCCGTACGACTGAGCAGTTCTTC.